Sequencing of this T cell receptor (beta chain) was carried out in a study of post-analysis software for immune sequencing data. Overall study context: The cohort encompassed relapsing-remitting, secondary progressive and progressive-relapsing multiple sclerosis disease courses.

As regards this clonotype: Antigen unknown.

General study points: Samples made in the same batch grouped tightly together by F measure. Elevated frequency relative to controls characterized 4 or 5 TRBV segments in patients, TRBV5-6, TRBV5-1 and TRBV20-1 among them.

TCR beta cDNA libraries included unique molecular identifiers. The yield from about 1 to 10 million T cells was 500,000 or so cDNA molecules in total. TCRdb re-analysed the PCR reads in MiXCR, keeping a single row per CDR3 protein. The sample lists around 150,000 distinct CDR3 sequences, 36% occurring once. Germline lookup yields CDR1 ENHRY and CDR2 SYGVKD. This CDR3 contains 15 residues. Trimming stripped 4 bases from V and 6 bases from J, with 18 bases between. This TCR came from a girl between 10 and 17 years old with multiple sclerosis. Sequenced material: blood, taken after autologous hematopoietic stem cell transplantation. The chain joins TRBV10-3 to TRBJ1-1; D might be TRBD1 (5 bases). CDR3 sequence: CAISGRRDWSAEAFF. For the CDR3, the DNA is TGTGCCATCAGTGGACGCCGGGACTGGAGCGCTGAAGCTTTCTTT.